This note documents a single TCR beta chain sequence. Authors' processing steps: Amplification with reference gene primers provided the estimates of nucleated cell counts. Repertoires were generated with immunoSEQ multiplex PCR, while TCRdb's copy carries only in-frame clones and drops some. V, J and clone size derive from that table, while D and trimming were established from the DNA sequence. The sample lists about 98,000 clones, 65% to 90% occurring once. This CDR3 region has 13 residues. Germline lookup yields CDR1 MNHEY and CDR2 SMNVEV (reference sequence). Trimming took off 2 bases at V and 2 bases at J, with 6 bases between the two ends. The data derive from a study of blood T cell repertoires in COVID-19. Background on the study: The United States, Italy and Spain provided the acute and convalescent COVID-19 samples. T cells, B-cell-depleted T cells, or PBMCs supplied cDNA or gDNA.

The TCR sequence derives from a man between 65 and 79 years old with active or convalescent COVID-19. The chain is built from TRBV27 and TRBJ2-5, with D hard to call. Sequencing used peripheral blood. The CDR3 sequence: CASSLRSQETQYF. The CDR3 coding sequence is TGTGCCAGCAGTTTACGGTCGCAAGAGACCCAGTACTTC.